Following are 2 T cell receptor beta chains from one sample sequenced in a study of CD8 T cells in Susac syndrome. The RNA input was roughly 0.45 to 1 ug, and it was reverse transcribed with random hexamers. TCRdb itself ran the immunoSEQ multiplex PCR reads through MiXCR, one entry per CDR3 protein. The sample lists about 150,000 distinct CDR3 sequences; roughly 95% were seen once. Material for sequencing was CD8+ T cells from PBMCs. The receptors derive from a human donor with multiple sclerosis.

This chain links TRBV29-1 with TRBJ1-4; D is uncertain. The V end lost 4 bases, the J end lost 12 bases, and 12 bases lay between the germline ends. Germline-derived CDR1 and CDR2 are SQVTM and ANQGSEA. The CDR3 runs to 11 residues. The CDR3 nucleotides are TGCAGCGTTGGCGTCCCCGAGGAACTGTTTTTT. It encodes CSVGVPEELFF.

The V gene is TRBV19, the J gene TRBJ2-7; D gene unclear. Trimming stripped 3 bases from V and 3 bases from J, with 9 bases between. Per germline, CDR1 LNHDA and CDR2 SQIVND (reference sequence). This CDR3 has 13 amino acids. CDR3 coding DNA: TGTGCCAGTAGTATCGCTCCGGACTACGAGCAGTACTTC. Protein sequence: CASSIAPDYEQYF. The complete variable domain, with remaining parts taken from reference TRBV19 and TRBJ2-7, reads DGGITQSPKYLFRKEGQNVTLSCEQNLNHDAMYWYRQDPGQGLRLIYYSQIVNDFQKGDIAEGYSVSREKKESFPLTVTSAQKNPTAFYLCASSIAPDYEQYFGPGTRLTVT.